Below are 6 T cell receptor beta chains sequenced from a single sample in a study of radiation and T cells in renal cell carcinoma. Only in-frame clones appear in the TCRdb table, and some are missing; sequencing was by immunoSEQ multiplex PCR. Found here are over 120,000 clones, around 88% of them singletons; the top ten hold 15% to 20%. Time point reported: blood 4 weeks post-SBRT, at nephrectomy. Regarding treatment: 15 Gy SBRT to primary tumor, nephrectomy 4 weeks later. The source material was blood, sampled from a patient whose treatment included radiotherapy and nephrectomy. Receptors originate from a woman between 50 and 59 years old with renal cell carcinoma.

The chain joins TRBV5-1 to TRBJ1-4; D unresolved. The germline gives CDR1 SGHRS, CDR2 YFSETQ. The length of the CDR3 is 13 residues. Between the trimmed V and J ends, which lost 2 bases and 8 bases, there was a span of 10 bases. CDR3 protein: CASSFQDREKLFF. CDR3 DNA: TGCGCCAGCAGCTTCCAGGACCGAGAAAAACTGTTTTTT.

This chain connects TRBV27 to TRBJ2-7; D tentatively reads TRBD1 or TRBD2 (6 bases each). Germline CDR1 reads MNHEY; CDR2 reads SMNVEV (reference sequence). The CDR3 runs to 16 residues. V dropped 8 bases and J dropped 1 base, with 21 bases sitting between them. Written as DNA, the CDR3 is TGTGCCAGCCAAACTGTGGGGGGCACTCAATCCTACGAGCAGTACTTC. It encodes CASQTVGGTQSYEQYF.

The DNA of the CDR3 is TGTGCCATCAGTGAGGTCAGGGCTACTGAAGCTTTCTTT. It specifies CAISEVRATEAFF. The chain is built from TRBV10-3 and TRBJ1-1; D perhaps matches TRBD1 (5 bases). Trimming removed 2 bases at V and 5 bases at J, with 9 bases between. This CDR3 has 13 residues. Germline CDR1 reads ENHRY; CDR2 reads SYGVKD.

V is TRBV7-7 and J is TRBJ2-3; no clear D. The germline V and J ends were trimmed by 1 base and 2 bases, with 7 bases remaining between them. This CDR3 spans 14 amino acids. Germline loops: CDR1 SSHAT, CDR2 FNYEAQ (reference sequence). In DNA, the CDR3 is TGTGCCAGCAGCTTAGGCAGCTTCACAGATACGCAGTATTTT. This gives the protein CASSLGSFTDTQYF. Together with reference TRBV7-7 and TRBJ2-3, the CDR3 gives the full variable domain: GAGVSQSPRYKVTKRGQDVTLRCDPISSHATLYWYQQALGQGPEFLTYFNYEAQPDKSGLPSDRFSAERPEGSISTLTIQRTEQRDSAMYRCASSLGSFTDTQYFGPGTRLTVL.

This clone was seen only once. This chain uses TRBV14 with TRBJ2-3; D remains unclear. The V gene lost 0 bases and the J gene lost 2 bases, with 9 bases spanning the gap. Germline V lookup: CDR1 SGHDN, CDR2 FVKESK. This CDR3 comprises 15 residues. This chain's CDR3 is CASSQDRYLTDTQYF. CDR3 DNA: TGTGCCAGCAGCCAAGATCGGTATCTCACAGATACGCAGTATTTT.

The chain combines TRBV5-5 with TRBJ2-1; unclear D gene. CDR3 length equals 14 residues. Germline values: CDR1 SGHKS, CDR2 YYEKEE (reference sequence). The V end was cut by 4 bases, the J end by 2 bases, with 10 bases between. The DNA of the CDR3 is TGTGCCAGCAGCAGAGAACTGGCCTACAATGAGCAGTTCTTC. Translated, it gives CASSRELAYNEQFF. Filled out from reference TRBV5-5 and TRBJ2-1, the complete variable domain reads DAGVTQSPTHLIKTRGQQVTLRCSPISGHKSVSWYQQVLGQGPQFIFQYYEKEERGRGNFPDRFSARQFPNYSSELNVNALLLGDSALYLCASSRELAYNEQFFGPGTRLTVL.